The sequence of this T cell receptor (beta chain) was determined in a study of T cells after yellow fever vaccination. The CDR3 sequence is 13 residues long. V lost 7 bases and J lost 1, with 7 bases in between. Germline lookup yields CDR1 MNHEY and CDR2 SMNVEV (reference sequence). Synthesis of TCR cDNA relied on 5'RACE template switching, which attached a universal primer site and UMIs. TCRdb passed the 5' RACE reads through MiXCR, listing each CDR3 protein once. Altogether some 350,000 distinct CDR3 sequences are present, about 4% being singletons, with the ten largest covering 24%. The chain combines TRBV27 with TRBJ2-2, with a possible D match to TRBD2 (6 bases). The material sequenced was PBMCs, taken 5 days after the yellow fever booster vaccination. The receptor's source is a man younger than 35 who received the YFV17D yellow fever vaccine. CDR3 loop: CASMTRNTGELFF. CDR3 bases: TGTGCCAGCATGACTAGGAACACCGGGGAGCTGTTTTTT.